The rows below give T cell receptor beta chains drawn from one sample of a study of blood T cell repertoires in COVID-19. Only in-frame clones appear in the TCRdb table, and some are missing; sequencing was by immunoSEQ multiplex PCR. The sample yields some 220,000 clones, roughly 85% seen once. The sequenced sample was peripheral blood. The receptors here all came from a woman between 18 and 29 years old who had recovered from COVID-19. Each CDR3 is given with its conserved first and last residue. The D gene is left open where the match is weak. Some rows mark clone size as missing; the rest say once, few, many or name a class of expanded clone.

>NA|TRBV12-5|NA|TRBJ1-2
TGTGCTAGTGGTTTGTGGCCGATCTATGGCTACACCTTC
CASGLWPIYGYTF
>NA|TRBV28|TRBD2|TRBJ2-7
TGTGCCAGCGGGGTAGCGGGAGCAACCGACGAGCAGTACTTC
CASGVAGATDEQYF
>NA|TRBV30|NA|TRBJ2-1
TGTGCCTGGAGCGCCGGACTGCACAATGAGCAGTTCTTC
CAWSAGLHNEQFF
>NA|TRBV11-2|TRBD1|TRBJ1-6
TGTGCCAGCAGCTTCACAGGGGAAAATTCACCCCTCCACTTT
CASSFTGENSPLHF
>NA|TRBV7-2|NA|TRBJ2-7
TGTGCCAGCAGCTCGACGGCCGGGACATCCTACGAGCAGTACTTC
CASSSTAGTSYEQYF
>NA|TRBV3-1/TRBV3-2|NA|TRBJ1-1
TGTGCCAGCAGCAAAGGACACAGGAACACTGAAGCTTTCTTT
CASSKGHRNTEAFF
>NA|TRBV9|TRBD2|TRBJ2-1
TGTGCCAGCAGCCCATGGGGGGGATTCAATGAGCAGTTCTTC
CASSPWGGFNEQFF
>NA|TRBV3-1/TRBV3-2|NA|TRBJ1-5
TGTGCCAGCAGCCAAGGTTTGAGCCAGCCCCAGCATTTT
CASSQGLSQPQHF
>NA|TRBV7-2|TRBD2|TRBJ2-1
TGTGCCAGCAGCTTCCTAGCGGGGGCTAGGCATGAGCAGTTCTTC
CASSFLAGARHEQFF
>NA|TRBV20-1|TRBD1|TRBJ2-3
TGCAGTGCTAGAGATCATGTGGGGACAGGGTTT
CSARDHVGTGF
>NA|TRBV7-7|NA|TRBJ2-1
TGTGCCAGCAGCCCTCGCTTAGTGGGCTCATTAGCGGTGGGGGATAATGAGCAGTTCTTC
CASSPRLVGSLAVGDNEQFF
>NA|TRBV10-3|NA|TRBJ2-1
TGTGCCATCATTTATCCAGGGGATGACAATGAGCAGTTCTTC
CAIIYPGDDNEQFF
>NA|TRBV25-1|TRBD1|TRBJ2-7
TGTGCCAGCAGTGGATGGGACAGGGTCTACGAGCAGTACTTC
CASSGWDRVYEQYF
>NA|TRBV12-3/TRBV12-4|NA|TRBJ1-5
TGTGCCAGCAGTTTAACACAGCCCCAGCATTTT
CASSLTQPQHF
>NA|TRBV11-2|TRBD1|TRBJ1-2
TGTGCCAGCAGCTGGACAGGGGGCGGTGGCTACACCTTC
CASSWTGGGGYTF
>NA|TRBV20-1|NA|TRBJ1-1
TGCAGTGCTAGTCCCAGGGAAGCTTTCTTT
CSASPREAFF
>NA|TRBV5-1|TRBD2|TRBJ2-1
TGCGCCAGCACAGGGACTAGCAATGAGCAGTTCTTC
CASTGTSNEQFF
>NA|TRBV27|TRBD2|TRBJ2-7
TGTGCCAGCAGTCCTCACCCCGGGAGGGAGACCTACGAGCAGTACTTC
CASSPHPGRETYEQYF
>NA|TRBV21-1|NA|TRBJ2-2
TGTGCCAGCAGCGGTCCTAGCGGGAGGACCACCGGGGAGCTGTTTTTT
CASSGPSGRTTGELFF
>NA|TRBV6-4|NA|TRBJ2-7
TGTGCCAGCAGGAGTAGCATCAGCTCCTACGAGCAGTACTTC
CASRSSISSYEQYF
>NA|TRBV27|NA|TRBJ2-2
TGTGCCAGCAGTTTCACAGGGTCTGGGGAGCTGTTTTTT
CASSFTGSGELFF
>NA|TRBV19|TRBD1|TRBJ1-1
TGTGCCAGTAGTACACACAGGGGAATGACTGAAGCTTTCTTT
CASSTHRGMTEAFF
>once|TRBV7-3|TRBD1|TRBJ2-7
TGTGCCAGCAGTCCCGGGACAGGGAACTACGAGCAGTACTTC
CASSPGTGNYEQYF
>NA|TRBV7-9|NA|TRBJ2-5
TGTGCCAGCAGCTTAAAGTTCGGGAGCAGCCGAGAGACCCAGTACTTC
CASSLKFGSSRETQYF
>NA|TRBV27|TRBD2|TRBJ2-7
TGTGCCAGCAGCCTCGGGGGAGCGGGATACGAGCAGTACTTC
CASSLGGAGYEQYF
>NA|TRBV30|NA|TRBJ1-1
TGTGCCTGGCAGATGAACACTGAAGCTTTCTTT
CAWQMNTEAFF
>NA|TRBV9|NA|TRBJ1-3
TGTGCCAGCAGCGCGAAGGGGGACTCTGGAAACACCATATATTTT
CASSAKGDSGNTIYF
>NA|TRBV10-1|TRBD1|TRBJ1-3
TGCGCCAGCAGTGAACAGGGGAACTCTGGAAACACCATATATTTT
CASSEQGNSGNTIYF
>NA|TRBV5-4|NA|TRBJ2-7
TGTGCCAGCAGCTTGTATCTAGCCGGGTACGAGCAGTACTTC
CASSLYLAGYEQYF
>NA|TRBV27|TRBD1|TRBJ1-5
TGTGCCAGCAGTCTCCGGACAGGGGGCTTTCAGCCCCAGCATTTT
CASSLRTGGFQPQHF
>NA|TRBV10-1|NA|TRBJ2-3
TGCGCCAGCAGTGGGGGGGACAGCCCGTCAGATACGCAGTATTTT
CASSGGDSPSDTQYF
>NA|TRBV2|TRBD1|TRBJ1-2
TGTGCCAGCATAGGAGAACAGGGGTTAACCTATGGCTACACCTTC
CASIGEQGLTYGYTF
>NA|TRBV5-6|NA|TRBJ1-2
TGTGCCAGCAGCTTTGGGCAGGGCGCCAATGGCTACACCTTC
CASSFGQGANGYTF
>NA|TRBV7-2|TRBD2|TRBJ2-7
TGTGCCAGCAGCTTGGGGTGGACTAGCGCAAACTCCTACGAGCAGTACTTC
CASSLGWTSANSYEQYF
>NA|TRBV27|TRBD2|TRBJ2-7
TGTGCCAGCAGCACAATACAGGGACTAGCGGGGGGATGGGAGCAGTACTTC
CASSTIQGLAGGWEQYF
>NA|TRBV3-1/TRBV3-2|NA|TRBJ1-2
TGTGCCAGCAGCCCTTACTACAGGTCTGGCTATGGCTACACCTTC
CASSPYYRSGYGYTF
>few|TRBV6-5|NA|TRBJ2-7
TGTGCCAGCCGCCAGGGGAGCCACGAGCAGTACTTC
CASRQGSHEQYF
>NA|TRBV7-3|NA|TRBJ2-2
TGTGCCAGCAGCTTTTCGCGGGACTTTGTAGCCGGGGAGCTGTTTTTT
CASSFSRDFVAGELFF
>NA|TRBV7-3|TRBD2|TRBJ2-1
TGTGCCAGCAGCCGGACTAGCGGGATTGGCAATGAGCAGTTCTTC
CASSRTSGIGNEQFF